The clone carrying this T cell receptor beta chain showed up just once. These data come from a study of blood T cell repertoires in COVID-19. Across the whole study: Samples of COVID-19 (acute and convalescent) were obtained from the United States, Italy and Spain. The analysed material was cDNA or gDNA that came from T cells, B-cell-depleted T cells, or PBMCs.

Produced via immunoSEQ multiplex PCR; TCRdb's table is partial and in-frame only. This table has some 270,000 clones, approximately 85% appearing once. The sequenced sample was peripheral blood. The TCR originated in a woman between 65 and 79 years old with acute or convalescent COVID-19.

The CDR3 region has the DNA TGTGCCATCAAGGGGTCAGGGGATGGCGCTGAAGCTTTCTTT. Its protein product is CAIKGSGDGAEAFF. The chain uses TRBV10-3 and TRBJ1-1; D perhaps matches TRBD1 (6 bases). With 7 bases removed from V and 6 bases from J, the gap between germline ends came to 18 bases. This CDR3 has 14 residues. Germline V gives CDR1 ENHRY, CDR2 SYGVKD.